These 11 T cell receptor beta chains were all obtained from the same sample, sequenced in a study of T cells after yellow fever vaccination. TCRdb re-analysed the 5' RACE reads in MiXCR, keeping a single row per CDR3 protein. The data hold 620,000 or so distinct CDR3 sequences, with over 9% observed a single time. Sample: PBMCs, taken on the day of the yellow fever booster vaccination. The receptors shown here come from a man younger than 45 who received the YFV17D yellow fever vaccine.

The chain combines TRBV7-2 with TRBJ2-1, with 9 bases aligning to TRBD2. This CDR3 has 16 residues. With V trimmed by 3 bases and J by 1 base, 4 bases remained unmatched. The germline V gene encodes CDR1 SGHTA and CDR2 FQGNSA. The CDR3 DNA reads as TGTGCCAGCAGCTTTATAGCGGGAGCGTCCTACAATGAGCAGTTCTTC. Amino acid sequence: CASSFIAGASYNEQFF.

The chain combines TRBV11-1 with TRBJ2-1; TRBD2 agrees at 12 bases. From germline, CDR1 is SGHAT and CDR2 FQDESV (reference sequence). This CDR3 contains 18 residues. Trimming cost V 3 bases and J 8 bases; bases outside gene matches: 14. CDR3: CASSFSYRLAGVGDEQFF. The CDR3 nucleotides read TGTGCCAGCAGCTTTTCGTATCGACTAGCGGGAGTGGGCGATGAGCAGTTCTTC.

This clonotype was counted a few times. The V and J genes are TRBV20-1 and TRBJ1-1; D gene unclear. The CDR3 totals 12 residues. Germline CDR1 DFQATT, CDR2 SNEGSKA (reference sequence). Here the CDR3 reads CRVAGLNTEAFF. The CDR3 region has the DNA TGCAGGGTCGCAGGCTTGAACACTGAAGCTTTCTTT.

This clonotype has a handful of counts. The chain employs TRBV25-1 and TRBJ2-7, with TRBD1 identical over 7 bases. J gave up 4 bases and V 6 bases, and 3 bases lay outside the gene matches. The CDR3 is 12 residues long. CDR1 MGHDK and CDR2 SYGVNS come from the germline V gene. CDR3 sequence: CASRQGNYEQYF. CDR3 nucleotide sequence: TGTGCCAGCAGACAGGGGAATTACGAGCAGTACTTC.

The CDR3 loop is CSAQWGTSYNEQFF. The DNA for the CDR3 is TGCAGCGCCCAATGGGGGACGTCTTACAATGAGCAGTTCTTC. This sequence joins TRBV29-1 and TRBJ2-1; D assignment may be TRBD1 or TRBD2 (5 bases each). CDR1 and CDR2 from the germline V gene are SQVTM and ANQGSEA. V gave up 7 bases and J gave up 4 bases, with 17 bases separating them. This CDR3 has 14 residues.

The sample holds a few counts of this clonotype. The chain joins TRBV20-1 to TRBJ2-7; no clear D. Germline V gives CDR1 DFQATT, CDR2 SNEGSKA (reference sequence). V was cut by 3 bases and J by 10 bases, with 4 bases left in between. The CDR3 spans 8 residues. CDR3 nucleotide sequence: TGCAGTGCTAGCCACCAGTACTTC. The encoded protein is CSASHQYF.

This clonotype showed up just a few times. The chain's CDR3 is CASTDVGRNTEAFF. The DNA of the CDR3 is TGTGCCAGCACCGATGTAGGCAGGAACACTGAAGCTTTCTTT. The gene calls are TRBV6-1 and TRBJ1-1, with unresolved D. The CDR3 sequence is 14 residues long. Germline loops: CDR1 MNHNS, CDR2 SASEGT. V was clipped by 7 bases and J by 1 base, with 13 bases between them.

This clonotype was seen only a few times. This chain uses TRBV6-5 with TRBJ2-7; D ambiguous. Germline V lookup: CDR1 MNHEY, CDR2 SVGAGI. The CDR3 is 9 amino acids. The CDR3, as DNA: TGTTTAGTTTCAGGCGAGCAGTACTTC. Protein: CLVSGEQYF.

The J gene is TRBJ2-3, the V gene TRBV7-3; 9 bases agree with TRBD2. Germline V gives CDR1 SGHTA, CDR2 FQGTGA. J gave up 0 bases and V 5 bases, and 12 bases lay outside the gene matches. The CDR3 loop spans 18 amino acids. CDR3 sequence: CASSPAGSGGPSTDTQYF. As DNA, the CDR3 is TGTGCCAGCAGCCCCGCCGGCAGCGGGGGGCCTAGCACAGATACGCAGTATTTT. The whole variable domain, filled in from reference TRBV7-3 and TRBJ2-3, reads GAGVSQTPSNKVTEKGKYVELRCDPISGHTALYWYRQSLGQGPEFLIYFQGTGAADDSGLPNDRFFAVRPEGSVSTLKIQRTERGDSAVYLCASSPAGSGGPSTDTQYFGPGTRLTVL.

The chain employs TRBV11-2 and TRBJ1-6, with D perhaps TRBD1 (5 bases). Germline assignment: CDR1 SGHAT and CDR2 FQNNGV. This CDR3 contains 19 residues. V was clipped by 1 base and J by 7 bases, with 23 bases between them. CDR3 region: CASSLVLGMGLWANSPLHF. The CDR3 DNA reads TGTGCCAGCAGCTTAGTTTTAGGAATGGGACTATGGGCGAATTCACCCCTCCACTTT. The full variable domain, in which reference TRBV11-2 and TRBJ1-6 provide the parts outside the CDR3, is EAGVAQSPRYKIIEKRQSVAFWCNPISGHATLYWYQQILGQGPKLLIQFQNNGVVDDSQLPKDRFSAERLKGVDSTLKIQPAKLEDSAVYLCASSLVLGMGLWANSPLHFGNGTRLTVT.

This chain joins TRBV6-6 and TRBJ2-5; D gene unclear. Germline CDR1 reads MNHNY; CDR2 reads SVGAGI (reference sequence). The V gene lost 8 bases and the J gene lost 1 base, with 8 bases spanning the gap. The CDR3 runs 12 residues. The CDR3 DNA is TGTGCCAGCCAGAGACCCCAAGAGACCCAGTACTTC. Translated, it gives CASQRPQETQYF.